This T cell receptor beta chain was identified during a study of T-cell memory formation after mild COVID-19. Study results and caveats: Whereas later expanders leaned CD4+, clones contracting day 15 to 85 showed a balanced CD4/CD8 makeup.

TCRdb called the 5' RACE reads again in MiXCR, with one record for every CDR3 protein. Of around 510,000 distinct CDR3 sequences listed, less than 25% are singletons. This clonotype was detected a few times. Its target is not known. The CDR3 contains 12 residues. The V end was cut by 4 bases, the J end by 5 bases, with 5 bases between. Germline values: CDR1 SNHLY, CDR2 FYNNEI. V is TRBV2 and J is TRBJ2-2, with D unresolved. The origin of this receptor is an adult woman who had mild COVID-19 (a few samples of this study predate the infection). Cell type and time point are not known. Sequencing was performed on PBMCs or a T cell subset sorted from them (not recorded which). CDR3 loop: CASSGVTGELFF. In nucleotides, the CDR3 is TGTGCCAGCAGTGGGGTTACCGGGGAGCTGTTTTTT.